The rows below give T cell receptor beta chains drawn from one sample of a study of shared clonotypes between healthy human individuals. Some clones are missing from TCRdb's copy, which holds only in-frame ones; the method was immunoSEQ multiplex PCR. The table includes 2 million to 3 million clones, more than 90% detected once. The material sequenced was naive CD4+ T cells sorted from blood. Source of these receptors: a man younger than 35 in good health. The CDR3 runs from the conserved cysteine through the conserved F or W. A D gene is named only where the DNA matches it firmly. Clone sizes are given selectively: once, few, many, or a class where the clone is expanded.

DNA: TGTGCCAGCAGCTTAGGAGAACCTATGAATGAAAAACTGTTTTTT; CDR3: CASSLGEPMNEKLFF; size: NA; D: NA; J: TRBJ1-4; V: TRBV7-2
DNA: TGTGCCAGCGCGAGGGTAAATGAAAAACTGTTTTTT; CDR3: CASARVNEKLFF; size: NA; D: NA; J: TRBJ1-4; V: TRBV5-5
DNA: TGTGCCAGCAGCTTTTTCCGTGACAGCCCCCAGCATTTT; CDR3: CASSFFRDSPQHF; size: NA; D: NA; J: TRBJ1-5; V: TRBV11-2
DNA: TGCGCCAGCAGCTGGACCCTGGCAGACCATTACAATGAGCAGTTCTTC; CDR3: CASSWTLADHYNEQFF; size: NA; D: NA; J: TRBJ2-1; V: TRBV5-1
DNA: TGCGCCAGCAGTACCGGGACAGGGAAATCCTACGAGCAGTACTTC; CDR3: CASSTGTGKSYEQYF; size: NA; D: TRBD1; J: TRBJ2-7; V: TRBV5-1
DNA: TGTGCCAGCAGCTTGGACAGGGGAGGCGAGCAGTACTTC; CDR3: CASSLDRGGEQYF; size: few; D: NA; J: TRBJ2-7; V: TRBV5-4
DNA: TGTGCCAGCAGTTACTCGAACCGTGAAGCTTTCTTT; CDR3: CASSYSNREAFF; size: NA; D: NA; J: TRBJ1-1; V: TRBV6-6
DNA: TGTGCCAGCAGTTACTCGGCAGAGTCCTATGGCTACACCTTC; CDR3: CASSYSAESYGYTF; size: NA; D: NA; J: TRBJ1-2; V: TRBV6-5
DNA: TGTGCCAGTAGTATGTCTTCGGGAGAGACCCAGTACTTC; CDR3: CASSMSSGETQYF; size: once; D: NA; J: TRBJ2-5; V: TRBV19
DNA: TGTGCTAGTGGTTTCCCCCATAGCGCCCTAGAGACCCAGTACTTC; CDR3: CASGFPHSALETQYF; size: NA; D: NA; J: TRBJ2-5; V: TRBV12-5
DNA: TGTGCCAGTCTTTTCACAGGGGGGGGAGACAATGAGCAGTTCTTC; CDR3: CASLFTGGGDNEQFF; size: NA; D: NA; J: TRBJ2-1; V: TRBV19
DNA: TGTGCCAGCAGTCTACAGGGATCCCACTATAATTCACCCCTCCACTTT; CDR3: CASSLQGSHYNSPLHF; size: NA; D: NA; J: TRBJ1-6; V: TRBV2
DNA: TGTGCCAGCAGCCGTGAGGATTTAGGACGGAATGAGCAGTTCTTC; CDR3: CASSREDLGRNEQFF; size: NA; D: NA; J: TRBJ2-1; V: TRBV11-2
DNA: TGTGCCTGGAGCCCTACAAGCTACGAGCAGTACTTC; CDR3: CAWSPTSYEQYF; size: NA; D: NA; J: TRBJ2-7; V: TRBV30
DNA: TGCGCCAGCAGCTTGAGGGTTGGAACTAATGAAAAACTGTTTTTT; CDR3: CASSLRVGTNEKLFF; size: NA; D: NA; J: TRBJ1-4; V: TRBV5-1
DNA: TGCGCCAGCAGCATGGACTTCTACGAGCAGTACTTC; CDR3: CASSMDFYEQYF; size: NA; D: NA; J: TRBJ2-7; V: TRBV5-1
DNA: TGTGCCATCAGTGGTACCCTGGGGCAAGAGACCCAGTACTTC; CDR3: CAISGTLGQETQYF; size: NA; D: NA; J: TRBJ2-5; V: TRBV10-3
DNA: TGTGCCAGCACCAAGGAGGGAGGGTATGGCTACACCTTC; CDR3: CASTKEGGYGYTF; size: NA; D: NA; J: TRBJ1-2; V: TRBV7-9
DNA: TGTGCCAGCAGCCCTGGCGGGAGGTCTAGCTCCTACGAGCAGTACTTC; CDR3: CASSPGGRSSSYEQYF; size: once; D: TRBD2; J: TRBJ2-7; V: TRBV11-2
DNA: TGTGCCAGTAGTAACCCAGGGAGGGTTAACGAGCAGTACTTC; CDR3: CASSNPGRVNEQYF; size: once; D: TRBD2; J: TRBJ2-7; V: TRBV19